This TCR beta chain comes out of a study of T-cell reconstitution after alpha-beta-depleted transplantation in children. Study-level results: Counts and diversity of T cells one year after transplant came mostly from newly produced T cells. Roughly two months post-transplant, alpha-beta T cells reportedly originated from several hundred graft clones that had expanded.

Germline trimming cut 0 bases from V and 0 bases from J; bases unmatched to any gene: 7. Germline lookup yields CDR1 LGHDT and CDR2 YNNKEL (reference sequence). CDR3 length equals 17 residues. The TCRbeta library incorporated unique molecular identifiers. TCRdb called the PCR reads again in MiXCR, with one record for every CDR3 protein. This sample yields about 980,000 distinct CDR3 sequences, of which under 30% are seen a single time; 25% to 35% belongs to the top ten. This clonotype occurred many times. Its antigen is undetermined. The receptor was derived from a boy younger than two who had a stem cell transplant for SCID, so the T cells may come from the graft donor. The chain joins TRBV3-1 to TRBJ2-7, with TRBD1 matching over 8 bases. This material consisted of PBMCs, mostly from graft donor cells, taken 360 days after TCRalphabeta/CD19-depleted stem cell transplant. CDR3 residues: CASSQEIWDRPSYEQYF. The CDR3, as DNA: TGTGCCAGCAGCCAAGAAATCTGGGACAGGCCCTCCTACGAGCAGTACTTC.